One sample yielded the 32 T cell receptor beta chains listed below, sequenced in a study of blood T cell repertoires in COVID-19. Profiled with immunoSEQ multiplex PCR; TCRdb holds only in-frame clones, not every one. The repertoire has 240,000 or so clones, approximately 86% of them found once; the top ten carry approximately 3%. Sequenced sample: peripheral blood. The receptors here all came from a woman aged 30 to 39 who had recovered from COVID-19.

This chain uses TRBV10-1 with TRBJ2-1; 9 nucleotides match TRBD2. The germline CDR1 and CDR2 sequences are WNHNN and SYGVQD (reference sequence). The junction had 8 bases not matched to a gene; V was cut back by 0 bases and J by 2 bases. The CDR3 sequence is 18 residues long. CDR3 in amino acids: CASSESSLAGIPYNEQFF. DNA of the CDR3: TGCGCCAGCAGTGAGTCTAGTCTAGCGGGGATCCCCTACAATGAGCAGTTCTTC.

The rearrangement joins TRBV4-1 to TRBJ2-7; TRBD2 aligns across 14 bases. The CDR3 extends over 18 amino acids. In germline, CDR1 is MGHRA, CDR2 YSYEKL. V gave up 3 bases and J gave up 0 bases; unmatched junction bases: 7. CDR3 sequence (DNA): TGCGCCAGCAGCCAGGGGACTAGCGGGGGCCTAACCTCCTACGAGCAGTACTTC. This translates into CASSQGTSGGLTSYEQYF.

The V and J genes are TRBV9 and TRBJ2-3; 8 nucleotides line up with TRBD1. V dropped 3 bases and J dropped 0; count of bases not matched to a gene: 3. The CDR3 runs to 15 residues. The V gene's germline CDR1 is SGDLS and CDR2 YYNGEE. CDR3 residues: CASSGRDRSTDTQYF. CDR3 coding DNA: TGTGCCAGCAGCGGCCGGGACAGGAGCACAGATACGCAGTATTTT.

The chain joins TRBV10-3 to TRBJ2-3; no reliable D call. V lost 0 bases to trimming and J lost 7 bases, with 11 bases between them. CDR1 is ENHRY and CDR2 is SYGVKD in the germline V gene. The CDR3 is 14 amino acids. CDR3 coding DNA: TGTGCCATCAGTGAGTCCGCTAAGATGTATACGCAGTATTTT. Protein: CAISESAKMYTQYF.

This clone was seen once. DNA of the CDR3: TGTGCCAGCAGTGAGGAGGATGGGTACCAGCCCCAGCATTTT. It translates to CASSEEDGYQPQHF. The chain joins TRBV2 to TRBJ1-5; no clear D gene. CDR3 length: 14 residues. The V and J ends lost 3 bases and 7 bases respectively, with 13 bases between them. Germline V gives CDR1 SNHLY, CDR2 FYNNEI.

This chain links TRBV29-1 with TRBJ1-2; no clear D gene. This CDR3 region has 13 residues. Germline assignment: CDR1 SQVTM and CDR2 ANQGSEA. V was shortened by 7 bases and J by 7 bases, with 19 bases between the two germline ends. The CDR3 coding sequence is TGCAGCGCCCGCCGGGAGGGATCGGTTGGCTACACCTTC. It encodes CSARREGSVGYTF.

The V call is TRBV15, the J call TRBJ2-1; tentatively, D is TRBD1 (8 bases). The V end was cut by 2 bases, the J end by 8 bases, with 13 bases between. Germline V CDR1 and CDR2: LNHNV, YYDKDF (reference sequence). The CDR3 has 14 amino acids. CDR3 in DNA: TGTGCCACCAGCAGACGGACAGGGAGGGATGAGCAGTTCTTC. Protein sequence: CATSRRTGRDEQFF.

The rearrangement links TRBV19 to TRBJ1-1, with 7 positions matching TRBD1. The CDR3 covers 15 residues. The germline CDR1 and CDR2 sequences are LNHDA and SQIVND (reference sequence). With V trimmed by 3 bases and J by 1 base, 5 bases remained unmatched. In DNA form, the CDR3 reads TGTGCCAGTAGTATCCTTCACAGGGGGAACACTGAAGCTTTCTTT. This gives the protein CASSILHRGNTEAFF.

The V and J genes are TRBV19 and TRBJ1-2; TRBD1 aligns across 9 bases. V was pared by 7 bases and J by 4 bases, with 7 bases of the junction left unmatched. This CDR3 contains 14 residues. Germline CDR1 LNHDA, CDR2 SQIVND (reference sequence). The CDR3 DNA is TGTGCCAGTACCCCGACAGGGGGGCTCTATGGCTACACCTTC. Translation: CASTPTGGLYGYTF.

This clone was counted a single time. The V gene is TRBV7-9, the J gene TRBJ1-1; no clear D gene. This CDR3 is 13 amino acids long. V lost 5 bases to trimming and J lost 1 base, with 8 bases between them. Germline CDR1 is SEHNR and CDR2 is FQNEAQ (reference sequence). This CDR3 is CASSVEGNTEAFF. CDR3 DNA: TGTGCCAGCAGCGTCGAGGGGAACACTGAAGCTTTCTTT. The full variable domain, in which reference TRBV7-9 and TRBJ1-1 provide the parts outside the CDR3, is DTGVSQNPRHKITKRGQNVTFRCDPISEHNRLYWYRQTLGQGPEFLTYFQNEAQLEKSRLLSDRFSAERPKGSFSTLEIQRTEQGDSAMYLCASSVEGNTEAFFGQGTRLTVV.

The rearrangement links TRBV7-9 to TRBJ1-1; D is possibly TRBD1 (5 bases). The CDR3 contains 15 residues. Germline V CDR1 and CDR2: SEHNR, FQNEAQ (reference sequence). V lost 8 bases and J 4 bases, leaving 20 bases between the germline ends. Here the CDR3 reads CASGELGGQGTEAFF. As DNA, the CDR3 is TGTGCCAGCGGGGAACTCGGGGGTCAGGGCACTGAAGCTTTCTTT.

This chain joins TRBV20-1 and TRBJ1-2, with a weak D call TRBD1 (5 bases). V lost 3 bases, J lost 1 base, and 12 bases lay in between. The CDR3 consists of 14 residues. CDR1 is DFQATT and CDR2 is SNEGSKA in the germline V gene (reference sequence). This CDR3 is CSASEAGLNYGYTF. The CDR3 nucleotides are TGCAGTGCTAGTGAGGCGGGGCTTAACTATGGCTACACCTTC.

This clone was counted once. For the CDR3, the DNA is TGCAGCGTTGAAGAAGGAGGCGGGGGCGCCTACAATGAGCAGTTCTTC. This sequence encodes CSVEEGGGGAYNEQFF. The chain couples TRBV29-1 to TRBJ2-1; D possibly corresponds to TRBD2 (7 bases). The CDR3 totals 16 residues. Per germline, CDR1 SQVTM and CDR2 ANQGSEA. Trimming cost V 0 bases and J 2 bases, with 14 bases left between them.

V gene TRBV10-3 combines with J gene TRBJ2-1; 9 bases map to TRBD2. Germline CDR1 reads ENHRY; CDR2 reads SYGVKD. Unmatched junction bases numbered 7, after V lost 3 bases and J lost 4 bases. The CDR3 runs 16 residues. The CDR3 DNA follows: TGTGCCATCAGTGATGGGCATAGCGGGGGATACAATGAGCAGTTCTTC. It translates to CAISDGHSGGYNEQFF.

This chain joins TRBV10-3 and TRBJ2-7; 11 bases agree with TRBD2. This CDR3 contains 16 residues. Germline CDR1 ENHRY, CDR2 SYGVKD. V trimming: 4 bases; J trimming: 0 bases; junction bases outside the gene matches: 5. CDR3 loop: CAISGMGLAVSYEQYF. CDR3 bases: TGTGCCATCAGTGGAATGGGACTAGCGGTCTCCTACGAGCAGTACTTC.

The chain combines TRBV18 with TRBJ1-1, with D possibly matching TRBD1 (6 bases). Germline V lookup: CDR1 KGHSH, CDR2 LQKENI. The CDR3 contains 16 residues. The V gene lost 0 bases and the J gene lost 7 bases, with 18 bases spanning the gap. The CDR3 coding sequence is TGTGCCAGCTCACCACCGTCAAGCTCCAGGGGAAGTGAAGCTTTCTTT. Amino acids: CASSPPSSSRGSEAFF.

The gene calls are TRBV5-6 and TRBJ1-2; a possible D gene is TRBD1 (5 bases). Germline CDR1 and CDR2: SGHDT and YYEEEE. Between the trimmed V and J ends, which lost 0 bases and 0 bases, there was a span of 6 bases. CDR3 length: 14 amino acids. The CDR3 spells CASSLGQPNYGYTF. The CDR3, as DNA: TGTGCCAGCAGCTTGGGACAGCCTAACTATGGCTACACCTTC.

This chain joins TRBV18 and TRBJ1-5; 7 nucleotides match TRBD1. This CDR3 region has 14 residues. V shed 4 bases and J 6 bases; nucleotides not matched to a gene: 6. Germline-derived CDR1 and CDR2 are KGHSH and LQKENI. This chain's CDR3 is CASSRQGMGQPQHF. The CDR3 coding sequence is TGTGCCAGCTCACGACAGGGAATGGGTCAGCCCCAGCATTTT.

The gene calls are TRBV19 and TRBJ1-3; no reliable D call. The CDR3 spans 16 residues. Germline values: CDR1 LNHDA, CDR2 SQIVND (reference sequence). V gave up 7 bases and J gave up 2 bases, with 18 bases separating them. The DNA of the CDR3 is TGTGCCAGTACCAGAGGCCAACCCCTAGCTGGAAACACCATATATTTT. Amino acids: CASTRGQPLAGNTIYF.

This clone is a singleton in its sample. The V gene is TRBV27, the J gene TRBJ2-7; 7 bases line up with TRBD2. This CDR3 has 13 residues. Germline assignment: CDR1 MNHEY and CDR2 SMNVEV (reference sequence). V shed 4 bases and J 2 bases; nucleotides not matched to a gene: 2. The CDR3 protein is CASSSAGAYEQYF. CDR3 nucleotides: TGTGCCAGCAGTTCCGCGGGGGCCTACGAGCAGTACTTC.

This chain connects TRBV7-3 to TRBJ2-5, with 15 bases matching TRBD2. This CDR3 region has 19 residues. The ends lost 0 bases at V and 13 bases at J; junction bases unmatched: 18. Per germline, CDR1 SGHTA and CDR2 FQGTGA. The CDR3 nucleotides are TGTGCCAGCAGCTTAACCCCCCCCGGACTAGCGGGGGGGCTACCTTGGATGTACTTC. Protein product: CASSLTPPGLAGGLPWMYF. Complete variable domain (other parts from reference TRBV7-3 and TRBJ2-5): GAGVSQTPSNKVTEKGKYVELRCDPISGHTALYWYRQSLGQGPEFLIYFQGTGAADDSGLPNDRFFAVRPEGSVSTLKIQRTERGDSAVYLCASSLTPPGLAGGLPWMYFGPGTRLLVL.

This sequence joins TRBV18 and TRBJ2-1; no definite D call. Germline V gives CDR1 KGHSH, CDR2 LQKENI. The V end was cut by 6 bases, the J end by 5 bases, with 5 bases between. CDR3 length: 11 amino acids. The CDR3 region has the DNA TGTGCCAGCTCTCCTGACAATGAGCAGTTCTTC. This codes for CASSPDNEQFF.

The CDR3: CASSELGQYEAFF. CDR3 coding DNA: TGTGCCAGCAGTGAATTGGGACAGTATGAAGCTTTCTTT. The chain couples TRBV6-1 to TRBJ1-1; TRBD1 agrees at 7 bases. Trimming took 2 bases from V and 7 from J; bases not matched to a gene: 4. The germline CDR1 and CDR2 sequences are MNHNS and SASEGT. The CDR3 is 13 amino acids.

V is TRBV11-2 and J is TRBJ1-1; 11 positions match TRBD1. V shed 5 bases and J 1 base; nucleotides not matched to a gene: 6. Germline V gene lookup returns CDR1 SGHAT and CDR2 FQNNGV. This CDR3 has 16 residues. The CDR3 DNA is TGTGCCAGCAGCGTCCGGGACAGGGGGTGGAACACTGAAGCTTTCTTT. Its translation is CASSVRDRGWNTEAFF.

The chain is built from TRBV5-1 and TRBJ1-6, with D possibly being TRBD1 (5 bases). V lost 3 bases to trimming and J lost 5 bases, with 9 bases between them. Germline V gene data show CDR1 as SGHRS and CDR2 as YFSETQ. The CDR3 has 14 amino acids. The DNA for the CDR3 is TGCGCCAGCAGCTCACCGGGGGATAATTCACCCCTCCACTTT. Translation gives CASSSPGDNSPLHF.

V gene TRBV10-3 combines with J gene TRBJ1-1, with 10 bases aligning to TRBD1. The CDR3 length is 15 residues. J was trimmed by 2 bases and V by 2 bases; bases with no gene match: 2. CDR1 and CDR2 from the germline V gene are ENHRY and SYGVKD. CDR3 region: CAISEGTGVNTEAFF. The CDR3 DNA sequence: TGTGCCATCAGTGAGGGGACAGGGGTTAACACTGAAGCTTTCTTT.

This clone was found once. This chain links TRBV24-1 with TRBJ2-1; 10 bases align to TRBD1. Losses at the gene ends were 7 bases for V and 7 bases for J; bases not matched to a gene: 9. Per the germline V gene, CDR1 is KGHDR and CDR2 is SFDVKD. This CDR3 comprises 15 residues. The CDR3 region has the DNA TGTGCCACCAGGGGGGGACAGGGGATGGCTAATGAGCAGTTCTTC. Protein: CATRGGQGMANEQFF.

The V gene is TRBV5-1, the J gene TRBJ2-5, with D perhaps matching TRBD2 (6 bases). There are 14 residues in the CDR3. V was shortened by 3 bases and J by 1 base, with 10 bases between the two germline ends. Germline assignment: CDR1 SGHRS and CDR2 YFSETQ. The DNA of the CDR3 is TGCGCCAGCAGCTCCTCCGGGGGCCAAGAGACCCAGTACTTC. Translated: CASSSSGGQETQYF.

The chain combines TRBV2 with TRBJ2-2; D is uncertain. This CDR3 comprises 13 residues. Trimming left V 4 bases short and J 2 bases short, with 5 bases between. Germline values: CDR1 SNHLY, CDR2 FYNNEI. The CDR3 region is CASSGLNTGELFF. As DNA, the CDR3 is TGTGCCAGCAGTGGGCTTAACACCGGGGAGCTGTTTTTT.

This rearrangement joins TRBV9 to TRBJ2-5; no clear D. The CDR3 spans 13 residues. CDR1 and CDR2 from the germline V gene are SGDLS and YYNGEE. V lost 4 bases to trimming and J lost 1 base, with 8 bases between them. CDR3 sequence: CASSPRSQETQYF. CDR3 sequence (DNA): TGTGCCAGCAGCCCCCGCAGCCAAGAGACCCAGTACTTC.

The V and J genes are TRBV7-3 and TRBJ2-1; TRBD2 aligns across 7 bases. The germline CDR1 and CDR2 sequences are SGHTA and FQGTGA. Germline trimming cut 3 bases from V and 7 bases from J; bases unmatched to any gene: 6. This CDR3 has 14 residues. As DNA, the CDR3 is TGTGCCAGCAGCTTGTCTAGCGGCGTGAATGAGCAGTTCTTC. It translates to CASSLSSGVNEQFF.

The table lists this clone with a count of one. The V gene is TRBV7-2, the J gene TRBJ2-3; 8 positions agree with TRBD2. Germline lookup yields CDR1 SGHTA and CDR2 FQGNSA. The CDR3 has 15 residues. V lost 8 bases, J lost 3 bases, and 10 bases stayed unmatched. The CDR3 region is CASPGRGGGTDTQYF. DNA for the CDR3: TGTGCCAGCCCTGGCCGGGGCGGGGGGACAGATACGCAGTATTTT.